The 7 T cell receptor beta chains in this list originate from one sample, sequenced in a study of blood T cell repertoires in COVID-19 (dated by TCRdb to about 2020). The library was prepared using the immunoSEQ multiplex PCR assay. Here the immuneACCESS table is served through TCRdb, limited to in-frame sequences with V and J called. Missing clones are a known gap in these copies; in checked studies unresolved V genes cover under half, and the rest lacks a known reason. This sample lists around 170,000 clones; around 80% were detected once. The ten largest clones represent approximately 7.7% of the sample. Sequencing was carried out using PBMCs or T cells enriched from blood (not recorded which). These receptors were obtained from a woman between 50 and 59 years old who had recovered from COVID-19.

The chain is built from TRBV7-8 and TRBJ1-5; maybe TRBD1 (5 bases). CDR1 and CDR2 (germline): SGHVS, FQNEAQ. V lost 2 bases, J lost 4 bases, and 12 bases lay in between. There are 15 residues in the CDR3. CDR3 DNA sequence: TGTGCCAGCAGCTTAAGGGCGGGGGAGAATCAGCCCCAGCATTTT. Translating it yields CASSLRAGENQPQHF.

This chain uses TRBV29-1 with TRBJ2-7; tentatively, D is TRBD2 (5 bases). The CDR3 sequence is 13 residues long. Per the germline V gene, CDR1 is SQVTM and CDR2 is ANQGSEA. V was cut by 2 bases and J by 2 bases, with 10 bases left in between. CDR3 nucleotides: TGCAGCGTTGAAAAGCCGGGAACCTACGAGCAGTACTTC. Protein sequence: CSVEKPGTYEQYF.

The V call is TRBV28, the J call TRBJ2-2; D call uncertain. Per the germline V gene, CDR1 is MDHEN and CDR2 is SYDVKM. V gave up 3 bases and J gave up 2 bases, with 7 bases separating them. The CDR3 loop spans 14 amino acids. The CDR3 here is CASSFGQNTGELFF. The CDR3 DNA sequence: TGTGCCAGCAGTTTCGGTCAAAACACCGGGGAGCTGTTTTTT.

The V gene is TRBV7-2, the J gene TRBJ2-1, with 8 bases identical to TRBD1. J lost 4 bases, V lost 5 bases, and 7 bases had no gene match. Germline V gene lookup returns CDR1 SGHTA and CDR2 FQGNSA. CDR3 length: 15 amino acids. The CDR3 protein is CASSQNRDRYNEQFF. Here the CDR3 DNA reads TGTGCCAGCAGCCAGAACCGGGACAGGTACAATGAGCAGTTCTTC.

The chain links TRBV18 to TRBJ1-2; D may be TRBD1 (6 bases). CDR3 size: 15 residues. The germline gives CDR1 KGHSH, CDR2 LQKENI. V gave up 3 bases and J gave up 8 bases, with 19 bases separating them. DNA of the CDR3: TGTGCCAGCTCACCCGAGATGCAGGGGATGGGCGGCTACACCTTC. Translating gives CASSPEMQGMGGYTF.

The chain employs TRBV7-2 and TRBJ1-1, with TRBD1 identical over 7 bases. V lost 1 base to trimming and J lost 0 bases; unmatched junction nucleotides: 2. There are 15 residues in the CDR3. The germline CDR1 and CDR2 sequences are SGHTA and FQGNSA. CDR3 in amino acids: CASSLGDRVNTEAFF. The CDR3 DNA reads TGTGCCAGCAGCTTAGGAGACAGGGTGAACACTGAAGCTTTCTTT. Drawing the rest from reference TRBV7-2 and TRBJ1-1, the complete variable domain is GAGVSQSPSNKVTEKGKDVELRCDPISGHTALYWYRQSLGQGLEFLIYFQGNSAPDKSGLPSDRFSAERTGGSVSTLTIQRTQQEDSAVYLCASSLGDRVNTEAFFGQGTRLTVV.

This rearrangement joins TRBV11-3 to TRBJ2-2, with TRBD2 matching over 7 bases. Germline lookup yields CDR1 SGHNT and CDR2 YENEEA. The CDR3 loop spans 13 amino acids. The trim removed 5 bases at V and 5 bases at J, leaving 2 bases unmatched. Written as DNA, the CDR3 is TGTGCCAGCAGCCGGGGGGAAACCGGGGAGCTGTTTTTT. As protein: CASSRGETGELFF.